Detailed here is one T cell receptor beta chain. Unique molecular identifiers were built into the TCRbeta library. TCRdb ran MiXCR on the PCR reads and lists one entry per CDR3 protein. The sample includes a few hundred thousand distinct CDR3 sequences, 15% to 20% of them seen just once. J lost 6 bases, V lost 5 bases, and 16 bases had no gene match. Germline V gene sequence: CDR1 SSHAT, CDR2 FNYEAQ (reference sequence). This CDR3 has 16 residues. This sample was taken from a study of T-cell reconstitution after alpha-beta-depleted transplantation in children. This sequence originates from a human donor who donated a stem cell graft to a child with acute lymphoblastic leukemia. Sequencing was performed on PBMCs from the stem cell graft donor, taken from the stem cell graft. The J gene is TRBJ2-7, the V gene TRBV7-7; 7 bases match TRBD1. The DNA for the CDR3 is TGTGCCAGCAGCCCGGGGACAGTCCCCTTCCTGGGCGAGCAGTACTTC. Its translation is CASSPGTVPFLGEQYF.